Given below is one T cell receptor beta chain in context. Trimming removed 2 bases from V and 6 bases from J, with 11 bases in between. The CDR3 contains 14 residues. Germline V lookup: CDR1 MNHEY, CDR2 SVGEGT. Authors' methods: Estimated nucleated cell counts came from reference gene primer amplification. The repertoire was sequenced with immunoSEQ multiplex PCR; TCRdb's copy has only in-frame clones and lacks some. For V, J and clone size, that table is used; D and trimming come from the DNA. The sample shows 72,000 or so clones, 85% of them seen only once. This sample stems from a study of blood T cell repertoires in COVID-19. Study-level background: Samples of COVID-19 (acute and convalescent) were obtained from the United States, Italy and Spain. Nucleic acid was either cDNA or gDNA, and it came from T cells, B-cell-depleted T cells, or PBMCs.

The sequencing input was peripheral blood. This chain connects TRBV6-2 or TRBV6-3 to TRBJ1-5; D is ambiguous. The sequence came from a woman aged 80 or over with active or convalescent COVID-19. The CDR3 loop is CASSYKYSGQPQHF. In DNA, the CDR3 is TGTGCCAGCAGTTACAAGTATAGTGGTCAGCCCCAGCATTTT.